These T cell receptor beta chains were read from a single sample in a study of cytomegalovirus exposure and HLA in healthy donors. Sequencing used immunoSEQ multiplex PCR; TCRdb keeps in-frame clones, though not all of them. This repertoire shows fewer than 250,000 clones, about 83% found once; its top ten account for just over 1.4%. Sequencing was performed on PBMCs. The receptors derive from a girl between 5 and 17 years old in good health and CMV-seronegative. CDR3s leave out the opening cysteine and the closing phenylalanine or tryptophan. D genes are given only for firm matches. Size values are once, few and many counts, or a class for expanded clones, and some rows have none.

>.|TRBV5-6|TRBD1|TRBJ1-5
ASSLYSQGGQPQH
>once|TRBV18|TRBD1|TRBJ1-3
ASSPRLQGASGNTIY
>.|TRBV10-3|TRBD1|TRBJ1-6
AIKGAGGSPLH
>.|TRBV30|TRBD2|TRBJ2-2
AWSPPTSVREELF
>.|TRBV28|.|TRBJ1-1
ASSLLGARDTEAF
>.|TRBV6-1|TRBD1|TRBJ1-1
ASSEWDSSCVAF
>.|TRBV5-1|TRBD2|TRBJ2-7
ASSPEVIAGDEQY
>.|TRBV7-3|TRBD2|TRBJ2-3
ASSTSVTDTQY
>.|TRBV9|TRBD2|TRBJ2-1
ASSVDSGAYNEQF
>once|TRBV6-1|TRBD2|TRBJ2-7
ASNLAGWVEQY
>.|TRBV7-6|TRBD2|TRBJ2-1
ASSNPVRASGRDNEQF
>.|TRBV30|.|TRBJ1-6
AWNGRRGNSPLH
>.|TRBV7-9|.|TRBJ1-1
SSRPGNTEAF
>.|TRBV7-6|TRBD1|TRBJ1-2
ASSSSGDRGAGYT
>.|TRBV7-8|.|TRBJ2-5
ASNLPRPGQGVGGQETQY
>.|TRBV5-1|.|TRBJ2-1
ASSLGASEDEQF
>.|TRBV9|.|TRBJ2-3
ASSARRGAPDTQY
>.|TRBV5-6|.|TRBJ1-5
ASSLALRGPQH
>.|TRBV28|.|TRBJ1-2
ASIRPDSYGYT
>.|TRBV27|TRBD2|TRBJ2-3
ASRRRESRVGTDTQY
>.|TRBV7-9|TRBD1|TRBJ1-1
ASSLEGQMNTEAF
>.|TRBV7-9|TRBD2|TRBJ2-5
ASSSSGNWETQY
>.|TRBV12-5|TRBD1|TRBJ2-5
ASGLVKDRGGEETQY
>.|TRBV7-2|.|TRBJ1-2
ASSTRQNYGYT
>few|TRBV7-2|TRBD2|TRBJ2-3
ASSFQRLAGGVGTQY
>.|TRBV7-2|.|TRBJ2-5
ASSFFGQGETQY
>.|TRBV29-1|TRBD1|TRBJ2-7
SVDGIRGSPYEQY
>.|TRBV7-2|TRBD1|TRBJ2-7
ASSTDRAYEQY
>.|TRBV6-1|.|TRBJ1-2
ASSVSLVGYT